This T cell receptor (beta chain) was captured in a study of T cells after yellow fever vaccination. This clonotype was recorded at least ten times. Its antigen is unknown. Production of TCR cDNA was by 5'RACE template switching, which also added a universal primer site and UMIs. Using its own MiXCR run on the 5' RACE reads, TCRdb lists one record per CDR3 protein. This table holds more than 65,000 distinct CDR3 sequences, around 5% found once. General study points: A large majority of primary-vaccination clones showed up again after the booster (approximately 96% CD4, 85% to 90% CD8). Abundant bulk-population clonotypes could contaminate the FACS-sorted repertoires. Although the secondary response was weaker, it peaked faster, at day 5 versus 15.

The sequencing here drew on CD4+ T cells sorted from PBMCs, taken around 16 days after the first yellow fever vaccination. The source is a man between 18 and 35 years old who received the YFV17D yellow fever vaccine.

The CDR3 sequence is CASSYSTATYEKLFF. CDR3 DNA: TGTGCCAGCAGTTACTCGACGGCTACTTATGAAAAACTGTTTTTT. V is TRBV6-2 or TRBV6-3 and J is TRBJ1-4; D uncertain. The germline V gene encodes CDR1 MNHEY and CDR2 SVGEGT. With 0 bases removed from V and 6 bases from J, the gap between germline ends came to 11 bases. This CDR3 is 15 amino acids long.